The following is a TCR beta chain sequence with its context. The antigen is undetermined. CD8 cells regarded as naive lacked CD45RO, were positively chosen for CCR7, and omitted terminally differentiated effector memory CD45RA+ cells. Some clones are missing from TCRdb's copy, which holds only in-frame ones; the method was immunoSEQ multiplex PCR. Of 2 million to 2.5 million clones in the sample, roughly 95% were seen once. The data belong to a study of shared clonotypes between healthy human individuals. General observations from the study: In several donors, approximately 5% of naive CD4 clonotypes appeared in common.

The CDR3 runs 15 residues. Germline V gene data show CDR1 as SGDLS and CDR2 as YYNGEE. V was clipped by 4 bases and J by 2 bases; unmatched bases: 8. The chain couples TRBV9 to TRBJ2-5; 7 bases are shared with TRBD2. This receptor was identified in a man aged 18 to 30 in good health. The material sequenced was naive CD8+ T cells sorted from blood. The CDR3 nucleotides read TGTGCCAGCAGCCCCCCGGGAGGCGGGCAAGAGACCCAGTACTTC. It is translated as CASSPPGGGQETQYF.